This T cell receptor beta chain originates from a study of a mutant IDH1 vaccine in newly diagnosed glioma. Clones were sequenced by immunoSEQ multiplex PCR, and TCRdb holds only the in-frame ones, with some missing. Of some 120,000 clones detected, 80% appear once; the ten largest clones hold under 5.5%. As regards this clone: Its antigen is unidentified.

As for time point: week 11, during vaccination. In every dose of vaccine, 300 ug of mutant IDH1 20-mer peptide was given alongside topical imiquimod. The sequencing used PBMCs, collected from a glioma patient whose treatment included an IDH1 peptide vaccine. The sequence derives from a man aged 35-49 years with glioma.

For the CDR3, the DNA is TGTGCCAGCAGCGCTCATGTCCTTCCCGTGGAGACCCAGTACTTC. Its translation is CASSAHVLPVETQYF. V is TRBV9 and J is TRBJ2-5; D call uncertain. CDR3 length: 15 residues. Germline V gives CDR1 SGDLS, CDR2 YYNGEE. V was pared by 3 bases and J by 5 bases, with 17 bases between.